This T cell receptor (beta chain) was sequenced in a study of blood T cell repertoires in COVID-19. Study at large: Samples came from the United States, Italy and Spain, spanning acute and convalescent COVID-19. The analysed material was cDNA or gDNA that came from T cells, B-cell-depleted T cells, or PBMCs.

Germline assignment: CDR1 LNHDA and CDR2 SQIVND (reference sequence). V dropped 5 bases and J dropped 3; count of bases not matched to a gene: 4. This CDR3 is built from 14 residues. Original handling: Reference gene primer amplification yielded estimated nucleated cell counts. Profiled with immunoSEQ multiplex PCR; TCRdb holds only in-frame clones, not every one. V and J calls and clone size are copied from that table; D and trimming were computed from the DNA. Among fewer than 250,000 clones, roughly four fifths were seen once, and the ten largest hold approximately 12%. The gene calls are TRBV19 and TRBJ2-5; 9 bases map to TRBD2. Sequences were obtained from peripheral blood. The source is a woman aged 35 to 49 with acute or convalescent COVID-19. CDR3 sequence reads: CASSARLAEETQYF. The CDR3 coding sequence is TGTGCCAGTAGTGCGCGACTAGCGGAAGAGACCCAGTACTTC.